A single sample gave rise to the 32 T cell receptor beta chains below, sequenced in a study of T cells in Graves' hyperthyroidism and ophthalmopathy. TCR beta CDR3 sequences were amplified from RNA transcripts. HTBI primers were employed in a first-round RT-PCR of the TCR CDR3. Each CDR3 protein is one row after TCRdb ran MiXCR on the multiplex PCR reads. The sample contains around 600,000 distinct CDR3 sequences, approximately 14% of which appear only once. Sequenced material: blood. The receptors stem from a woman between 45 and 65 years old with Graves' ophthalmopathy.

The table lists this clonotype with many counts. For the CDR3, the DNA is TGTGCCAGCAGACCCGTCGGGATGAAGTACGAGCAGTACTTC. This sequence encodes CASRPVGMKYEQYF. The rearrangement joins TRBV6-2 or TRBV6-3 to TRBJ2-7; D possibly corresponds to TRBD2 (5 bases). Trimming removed 6 bases from V and 4 bases from J, with 16 bases in between. There are 14 residues in the CDR3. Germline loops: CDR1 MNHEY, CDR2 SVGEGT.

This clonotype turned up a few times. The rearrangement links TRBV6-2 or TRBV6-3 to TRBJ2-1; the D gene is possibly TRBD1 (5 bases). Trimming took off 5 bases at V and 2 bases at J, with 34 bases between the two ends. Germline CDR1 reads MNHEY; CDR2 reads SVGEGT. The CDR3 runs 22 residues. In DNA form, the CDR3 reads TGTGCCAGCAGTCGGATGACCTTTCGCGGCAGGGTGTCGGCAACCCCCTACAATGAGCAGTTCTTC. As protein: CASSRMTFRGRVSATPYNEQFF.

This clonotype was found a few times. The chain employs TRBV7-2 and TRBJ2-2; D is perhaps TRBD2 (5 bases). CDR3 length: 16 amino acids. The V gene's germline CDR1 is SGHTA and CDR2 FQGNSA. V was trimmed by 4 bases and J by 2 bases, leaving 14 bases between them. CDR3 sequence: CASSSQGSVNTGELFF. CDR3 coding DNA: TGTGCCAGCAGCTCCCAAGGGAGTGTTAACACCGGGGAGCTGTTTTTT.

This clonotype has more than one count but fewer than ten. The V and J genes are TRBV28 and TRBJ1-6, with a weak D call TRBD1 (5 bases). The V end lost 3 bases, the J end lost 7 bases, and 22 bases lay between the germline ends. From germline, CDR1 is MDHEN and CDR2 SYDVKM. This CDR3 contains 18 residues. This chain's CDR3 is CASSFFGGTGRQNSPLHF. The CDR3 bases are TGTGCCAGCAGTTTTTTCGGGGGGACGGGACGCCAAAATTCACCCCTCCACTTT.

As regards this clonotype: A read error may account for a junction end that differs from germline. This chain uses TRBV2 with TRBJ2-1; D is perhaps TRBD1 (6 bases). Per the germline V gene, CDR1 is SNHLY and CDR2 is FYNNEI. This CDR3 is 15 amino acids long. The CDR3 loop reads CASGGGPSSYNEQLF. CDR3 sequence (DNA): TGTGCCAGCGGGGGCGGACCGAGCTCCTACAATGAGCAGCTCTTC.

This clonotype was observed a few times. This chain joins TRBV10-2 and TRBJ1-6, with D possibly matching TRBD1 (6 bases). The CDR3 extends over 17 amino acids. Germline V gives CDR1 WSHSY, CDR2 SAAADI. Deletions cut 2 bases from V and 12 bases from J, with 23 bases between. The CDR3 nucleotides read TGCGCCAGCAGTGAGAGGACATGGGACACCCGAGATAGACCCCTCCACTTT. Amino acid sequence: CASSERTWDTRDRPLHF.

This clonotype was picked up many times. V usage is TRBV11-2 and J usage is TRBJ2-7, with 9 bases that match TRBD2. The CDR3 is made up of 16 amino acids. Trimming cost V 7 bases and J 7 bases; bases outside gene matches: 17. Germline V gene sequence: CDR1 SGHAT, CDR2 FQNNGV. Here the CDR3 reads CASTDREVAGVSEQYF. DNA of the CDR3: TGTGCCAGCACCGACCGGGAGGTAGCGGGAGTGAGTGAGCAGTACTTC.

A word on this clonotype: This clone may be a read error of a much larger clone one base away. Since the CDR3 does not end with the conserved phenylalanine or tryptophan, this likely comes from a read error. The V call is TRBV7-8, the J call TRBJ1-1; no definite D call. The germline CDR1 and CDR2 sequences are SGHVS and FQNEAQ. The V end lost 5 bases, the J end lost 1 base, and 14 bases lay between the germline ends. This CDR3 region has 15 residues. CDR3 DNA: TGTGCCAGCAGCAAAAGGTGGTTCGAGAACACTGAAGCTTTCATT. Its protein is CASSKRWFENTEAFI.

This clonotype was counted between two and nine times. The chain has TRBV7-9 and TRBJ1-1; TRBD1 aligns across 11 bases. V was clipped by 4 bases and J by 5 bases; unmatched bases: 6. This CDR3 is built from 15 residues. Germline CDR1 SEHNR, CDR2 FQNEAQ (reference sequence). This CDR3 reads CASSSPDRGRTEAFF. The CDR3 nucleotides are TGTGCCAGCAGCTCCCCGGACAGGGGGCGGACTGAAGCTTTCTTT.

A word on this clonotype: Being one base from a much bigger clone, this may be a read error. The V and J genes are TRBV29-1 and TRBJ2-7; D is possibly TRBD2 (7 bases). From germline, CDR1 is SQVTM and CDR2 ANQGSEA. The CDR3 is made up of 12 amino acids. The CDR3 nucleotides read TGCAGCGTGGACGAGGGGGGGCCCGAGCAGCACTTC. As protein: CSVDEGGPEQHF.

This sequence joins TRBV7-3 and TRBJ2-2, with 7 bases matching TRBD1. The CDR3 has 15 amino acids. V trimming: 6 bases; J trimming: 3 bases; junction bases outside the gene matches: 7. Germline V CDR1 and CDR2: SGHTA, FQGTGA. The CDR3 is CASSRDRWDTGELFF. As DNA, the CDR3 is TGTGCCAGCAGTCGGGACAGATGGGACACCGGGGAGCTGTTTTTT.

V usage is TRBV7-9 and J usage is TRBJ2-5; a weak D match, TRBD2 (6 bases). Germline V gene lookup returns CDR1 SEHNR and CDR2 FQNEAQ (reference sequence). CDR3 length: 14 residues. V shed 5 bases and J shed 5 bases, with 15 bases lying between them. The CDR3 region is CASSPAGTWETQYF. For the CDR3, the DNA is TGTGCCAGCAGCCCCGCTGGGACTTGGGAGACCCAGTACTTC.

This clonotype was counted ten times or more. The chain couples TRBV5-5 to TRBJ2-1; D gene ambiguous. CDR3 length: 15 residues. The V gene lost 4 bases and the J gene lost 0 bases, with 11 bases spanning the gap. Germline CDR1 is SGHKS and CDR2 is YYEKEE (reference sequence). This CDR3 is CASSPWQSSYNEQFF. The CDR3 DNA reads as TGTGCCAGCAGCCCGTGGCAGTCCTCCTACAATGAGCAGTTCTTC.

This clonotype was picked up many times. The chain uses TRBV5-6 and TRBJ2-7, with D perhaps matching TRBD1 (5 bases). V gave up 0 bases and J gave up 1 base, with 11 bases separating them. Germline values: CDR1 SGHDT, CDR2 YYEEEE. The CDR3 has 15 amino acids. The CDR3 loop reads CASSLEQGKSYEQYF. The CDR3 region has the DNA TGTGCCAGCAGCTTGGAGCAGGGCAAATCCTACGAGCAGTACTTC.

This clonotype was counted many times. This chain connects TRBV20-1 to TRBJ2-7; D unresolved. The CDR3 has 11 residues. The V end lost 0 bases, the J end lost 9 bases, and 9 bases lay between the germline ends. CDR1 is DFQATT and CDR2 is SNEGSKA in the germline V gene (reference sequence). CDR3 in amino acids: CSARDSSGQYF. The CDR3 DNA follows: TGCAGTGCTAGAGATTCGAGTGGGCAGTACTTC.

This clonotype was found many times. The rearrangement uses TRBV20-1 and TRBJ1-5; TRBD1 matches 7 bases. The germline gives CDR1 DFQATT, CDR2 SNEGSKA (reference sequence). J lost 1 base, V lost 1 base, and 4 bases had no gene match. The CDR3 has 15 residues. DNA for the CDR3: TGCAGTGCTAGAGTGGTGGGACAGAGCAATCAGCCCCAGCATTTT. It specifies CSARVVGQSNQPQHF.

This clonotype was found a few times. The rearrangement links TRBV7-6 to TRBJ2-3; 9 nucleotides line up with TRBD2. The CDR3 length is 19 residues. Germline V CDR1 and CDR2: SGHVS, FNYEAQ. V trimming: 0 bases; J trimming: 2 bases; junction bases outside the gene matches: 12. CDR3 bases: TGTGCCAGCAGCTTAGCGAGGGCCACGGGACTAGCCCCCACAGATACGCAGTATTTT. Encoded protein: CASSLARATGLAPTDTQYF.

This clonotype was picked up many times. The chain is built from TRBV2 and TRBJ1-5, with D perhaps matching TRBD1 (5 bases). The CDR3 is 13 amino acids. Trimming left V 6 bases short and J 6 bases short, with 12 bases between. From germline, CDR1 is SNHLY and CDR2 FYNNEI. CDR3 amino acids: CASSSGGVQPQHF. In nucleotides, the CDR3 is TGTGCCAGCAGCAGTGGGGGAGTTCAGCCCCAGCATTTT.

At least ten counts were recorded for this clonotype. The gene calls are TRBV9 and TRBJ2-2; D gene unclear. V lost 7 bases and J 1 base, leaving 8 bases between the germline ends. The CDR3 runs to 13 residues. Germline V gene data show CDR1 as SGDLS and CDR2 as YYNGEE. The CDR3 DNA sequence: TGTGCCAGCTTGGGCGGGAACACCGGGGAGCTGTTTTTT. Its translation is CASLGGNTGELFF.

The sample holds many counts of this clonotype. The chain uses TRBV18 and TRBJ1-5; D gene unclear. V lost 0 bases and J lost 0, with 12 bases in between. CDR1 and CDR2 (germline): KGHSH, LQKENI. CDR3 size: 17 residues. In nucleotides, the CDR3 is TGTGCCAGCTCACCACCAGGGCAGAAATATAGCAATCAGCCCCAGCATTTT. Protein product: CASSPPGQKYSNQPQHF.

This clonotype was picked up many times. This chain joins TRBV29-1 and TRBJ1-5; D is possibly TRBD1 (6 bases). Germline CDR1 reads SQVTM; CDR2 reads ANQGSEA. This CDR3 spans 13 amino acids. V was trimmed by 4 bases and J by 0 bases, leaving 7 bases between them. CDR3 in amino acids: CSVGDNSNQPQHF. The CDR3 DNA sequence: TGCAGCGTTGGGGACAATAGCAATCAGCCCCAGCATTTT.

This clonotype has a count of ten or more. The V gene is TRBV28, the J gene TRBJ2-5, with 10 bases fitting TRBD2. V dropped 5 bases and J dropped 8; count of bases not matched to a gene: 8. Looked up from germline, CDR1 is MDHEN and CDR2 is SYDVKM. The length of the CDR3 is 14 residues. DNA of the CDR3: TGTGCCAGCAGTACGTTAGCGGGAGGTGCTACCCAGTACTTC. It encodes CASSTLAGGATQYF.

Ten or more counts support this clonotype. This chain uses TRBV27 with TRBJ2-5; TRBD2 matches at 9 bases. Looked up from germline, CDR1 is MNHEY and CDR2 is SMNVEV (reference sequence). J gave up 4 bases and V 3 bases, and 6 bases lay outside the gene matches. The CDR3 spans 15 residues. CDR3 DNA sequence: TGTGCCAGCAGTTTCCTAGCGGGAAGGGGAGAGACCCAGTACTTC. It encodes CASSFLAGRGETQYF.

At least ten counts were recorded for this clonotype. For the CDR3, the DNA is TGCAGTGCTTTCCTCGACTACGAGCAGTACTTC. This sequence encodes CSAFLDYEQYF. This chain links TRBV20-1 with TRBJ2-7; no firm D call. The CDR3 has 11 amino acids. Trimming pared 5 bases from V and 3 bases from J, leaving 8 bases between. CDR1 is DFQATT and CDR2 is SNEGSKA in the germline V gene (reference sequence).

There are many counts of this clonotype. V and J are TRBV28 and TRBJ1-2; D gene ambiguous. This CDR3 is 14 amino acids long. Germline CDR1 reads MDHEN; CDR2 reads SYDVKM. V was clipped by 2 bases and J by 6 bases, with 13 bases between them. The CDR3 region has the DNA TGTGCCAGCAGTTTAAGTCTGGGTGAGCATGGCTACACCTTC. Encoded protein: CASSLSLGEHGYTF.

This clonotype was seen many times. J is TRBJ1-1 and V is TRBV11-2; D not certain. The CDR3 runs to 13 residues. Trimming cost V 4 bases and J 0 bases, with 6 bases left between them. CDR1 SGHAT and CDR2 FQNNGV come from the germline V gene. The CDR3 bases are TGTGCCAGCAGCTCAAAGATGAACACTGAAGCTTTCTTT. Protein sequence: CASSSKMNTEAFF.

This chain connects TRBV5-1 to TRBJ1-1; the D gene is possibly TRBD1 (5 bases). Trimming took off 6 bases at V and 1 base at J, with 16 bases between the two ends. From germline, CDR1 is SGHRS and CDR2 YFSETQ. There are 15 residues in the CDR3. The CDR3 DNA reads as TGCGCCAGCATCCCCTCCTCAGGGACGAACACTGAAGCTTTCTTT. Translation gives CASIPSSGTNTEAFF.

Worth noting for this clonotype: A single base separates this from a much larger clone, so it may be a read error. The J gene is TRBJ2-5, the V gene TRBV20-1; 11 bases agree with TRBD1. The CDR3 sequence is 14 residues long. CDR1 and CDR2 from the germline V gene are DFQATT and SNEGSKA (reference sequence). The CDR3: CSRLGQGDQGTQYF. DNA for the CDR3: TGCAGTCGTTTGGGACAGGGGGATCAAGGGACCCAGTACTTC.

The V gene is TRBV9, the J gene TRBJ2-1; D is ambiguous. This CDR3 spans 14 amino acids. Germline-derived CDR1 and CDR2 are SGDLS and YYNGEE. With 1 base removed from V and 7 bases from J, the gap between germline ends came to 12 bases. The CDR3 region is CASSVYSRNNEQFF. In DNA, the CDR3 is TGTGCCAGCAGCGTATACTCTCGGAATAATGAGCAGTTCTTC.

This clonotype was detected ten times or more. The chain couples TRBV5-1 to TRBJ2-7; 7 nucleotides match TRBD1. CDR1 is SGHRS and CDR2 is YFSETQ in the germline V gene. The CDR3 runs 14 residues. The V segment lost 1 base and the J segment 1 base; nucleotides outside the gene matches: 2. DNA for the CDR3: TGCGCCAGCAGCTTGCGGGACAGATCCTACGAGCAGTACTTC. Translated: CASSLRDRSYEQYF.

This clonotype was recorded a few times. J is TRBJ1-1 and V is TRBV27; 7 bases are shared with TRBD1. With V trimmed by 5 bases and J by 4 bases, 7 bases remained unmatched. CDR3 size: 14 residues. Germline V gene lookup returns CDR1 MNHEY and CDR2 SMNVEV (reference sequence). CDR3 nucleotide sequence: TGTGCCAGCAGTACCAGGGGGGTTGGCACTGAAGCTTTCTTT. Its translation is CASSTRGVGTEAFF.

This clonotype was counted at least ten times. The chain carries TRBV20-1 and TRBJ2-7; TRBD2 matches 12 bases. J was trimmed by 3 bases and V by 2 bases; bases with no gene match: 8. The CDR3 spans 16 residues. CDR1 DFQATT and CDR2 SNEGSKA come from the germline V gene (reference sequence). CDR3: CSARFRTSGTNYEQYF. The CDR3 nucleotides are TGCAGTGCTAGATTCCGGACTAGCGGGACCAACTACGAGCAGTACTTC.